The present T cell receptor beta chain was sequenced within a study of tumor-infiltrating lymphocytes in localized non-small cell lung cancer. Study-wide context: From each patient, both tumor and uninvolved lung, non-adjacent to tumor, were sampled.

Study-wide points: T-cell fraction did not differ between immunotypes IM1 and IM2. TCRbeta sequencing showed higher T cell infiltration in tumors than uninvolved lung.

This CDR3 contains 13 residues. Germline CDR1 reads GTSNPN; CDR2 reads SVGIG (reference sequence). The ends were cut back, 7 bases at V and 0 bases at J, with 12 bases in the middle. Generated by immunoSEQ multiplex PCR, the TCRdb table keeps only in-frame clones and is missing some. The table includes 9,000 to 15,000 clones, around 76% detected once. This clone was picked up a small number of times. Its antigen is not known. The TCR sequence derives from a human donor with non-small cell lung cancer. Source material: uninvolved lung tissue not adjacent to the tumor. This rearrangement joins TRBV30 to TRBJ1-2; D is unclear. This CDR3 reads CASKDSSNYGYTF. In DNA form, the CDR3 reads TGTGCCTCAAAAGACTCCTCTAACTATGGCTACACCTTC.